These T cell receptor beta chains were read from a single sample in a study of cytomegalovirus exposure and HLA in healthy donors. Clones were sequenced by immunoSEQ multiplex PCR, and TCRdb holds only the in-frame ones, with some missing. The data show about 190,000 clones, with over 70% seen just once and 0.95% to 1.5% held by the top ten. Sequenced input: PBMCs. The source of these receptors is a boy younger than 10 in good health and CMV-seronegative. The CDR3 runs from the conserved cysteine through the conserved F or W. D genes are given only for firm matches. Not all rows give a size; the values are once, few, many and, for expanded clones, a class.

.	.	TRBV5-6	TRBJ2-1	TGTGCCAGCAGCTTGGCCGGGGAGTTCCCCTCCTACAATGAGCAGTTCTTC	CASSLAGEFPSYNEQFF
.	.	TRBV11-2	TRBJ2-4	TGTGCCAGCAGCTTACAGGGGTTAGCCAAAAACATTCAGTACTTC	CASSLQGLAKNIQYF
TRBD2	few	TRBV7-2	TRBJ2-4	TGTGCCAGCAGCTTGGCGGGGGGAGACATTCAGTACTTC	CASSLAGGDIQYF
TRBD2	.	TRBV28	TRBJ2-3	TGTGCCAGCAGCCCTTCTCTAGCGGGGGGGCCAGATACGCAGTATTTT	CASSPSLAGGPDTQYF
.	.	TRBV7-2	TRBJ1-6	TGTGCCAGCAGCCGAACCCACAGGGCGAGCTCCTATAATTCACCCCTCCACTTT	CASSRTHRASSYNSPLHF
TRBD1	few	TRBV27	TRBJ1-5	TGTGCCAGCAGACCCCGGGACAGCCCCAATCAGCCCCAGCATTTT	CASRPRDSPNQPQHF
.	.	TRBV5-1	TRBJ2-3	TGCGCCAGCAGCTTGGCCAGTGCCCCCACAGATACGCAGTATTTT	CASSLASAPTDTQYF
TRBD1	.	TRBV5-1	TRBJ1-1	TGCGCCAGCAGCCGCGACAGGGAGGACACTGAAGCTTTCTTT	CASSRDREDTEAFF
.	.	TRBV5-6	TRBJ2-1	TGTGCCAGCAGCTTGGGAGTAGCTCGGGGTGAGCAGTTCTTC	CASSLGVARGEQFF
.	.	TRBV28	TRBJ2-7	TGTGCCAGCAGTTTATATGGATCTTTCAGGGAGCAGTACTTC	CASSLYGSFREQYF
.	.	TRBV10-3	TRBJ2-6	TGTGCCACCTCACGGGCCGGGGACACCCCTGGGGCCAACGTCCTGACTTTC	CATSRAGDTPGANVLTF
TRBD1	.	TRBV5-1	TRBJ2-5	TGCGCCAGCAGGGACGGACAGGGGGAGACCCAGTACTTC	CASRDGQGETQYF
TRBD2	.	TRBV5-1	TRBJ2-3	TGCGCCAGCAGTTGGTCAAGCGGGGGCACAGATACGCAGTATTTT	CASSWSSGGTDTQYF
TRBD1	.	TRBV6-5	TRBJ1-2	TGTGCCAGCAGTTCCCCTAGGGGGCCCTATGGCTACACCTTC	CASSSPRGPYGYTF
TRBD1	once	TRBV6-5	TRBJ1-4	TGTGCCAGCAGCCCCGGACAGGGACGCGAAAAACTGTTTTTT	CASSPGQGREKLFF
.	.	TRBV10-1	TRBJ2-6	TGCGCCAGCAGTGAGCACCACTCAGGGGAAGGGGCCAACGTCCTGACTTTC	CASSEHHSGEGANVLTF
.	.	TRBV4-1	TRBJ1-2	TGCGCCAGCAGCCCCGACAGCCCTAACTATGGCTACACCTTC	CASSPDSPNYGYTF
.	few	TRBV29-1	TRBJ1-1	TGCAGCGTTGACGGCACTGAAGCTTTCTTT	CSVDGTEAFF
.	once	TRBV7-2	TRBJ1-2	TGTGCCAGCTCTGGCAGGGTGCACTATGGCTACACCTTC	CASSGRVHYGYTF
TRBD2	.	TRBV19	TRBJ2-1	TGTGCCAGTCTAGGAGGACTAGCGGACAATGAGCAGTTCTTC	CASLGGLADNEQFF
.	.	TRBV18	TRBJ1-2	TGTGCCAGCTCACCACGTCAGGCAGACATCTATGGCTACACCTTC	CASSPRQADIYGYTF
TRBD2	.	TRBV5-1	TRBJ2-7	TGCGCCAGCAGTGTAATAGCGGGAACCTACGAGCAGTACTTC	CASSVIAGTYEQYF
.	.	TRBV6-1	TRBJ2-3	TGTGCCAGCAGTGCAGAGCGGACAGATACGCAGTATTTT	CASSAERTDTQYF
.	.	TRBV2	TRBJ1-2	TGTGCCAGCAGTGACGGGGAAACTAACTATGGCTACACCTTC	CASSDGETNYGYTF
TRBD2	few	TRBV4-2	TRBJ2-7	TGTGCCAGCAGCCAAGATCCGACTAGCGGGAGCTACGAGCAGTACTTC	CASSQDPTSGSYEQYF
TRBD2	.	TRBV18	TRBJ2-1	TGTGCCAGCTCACCGGGGGTTAGCGGGAGAGGTGAGCAGTTCTTC	CASSPGVSGRGEQFF
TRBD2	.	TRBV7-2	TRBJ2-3	TGTGCCAGCAGCTTAGAAAGCGGGGGGGCCTGGACAGATACGCAGTATTTT	CASSLESGGAWTDTQYF
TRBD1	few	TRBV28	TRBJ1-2	TGTGCCAGCAGCCAGACAGGGGTGGGGGTCTATGGCTACACCTTC	CASSQTGVGVYGYTF
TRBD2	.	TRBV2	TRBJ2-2	TGTGCCAGCAACCACTGGACTAGCGGGAGGGGCGGGGAGCTGTTTTTT	CASNHWTSGRGGELFF
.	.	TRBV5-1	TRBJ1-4	TGCGCCAGCAGCTTGGGGACCCAGACAGCCCGGATTGAAAAACTGTTTTTT	CASSLGTQTARIEKLFF
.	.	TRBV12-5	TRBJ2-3	TGTGCTAGCGCAGTAGGGGTGGCAACAGATACGCAGTATTTT	CASAVGVATDTQYF
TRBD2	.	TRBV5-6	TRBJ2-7	TGTGCCAGCAGGCTATGGGGGGGTGCCTACGAGCAGTACTTC	CASRLWGGAYEQYF
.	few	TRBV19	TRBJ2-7	TGTGCCAGTAGTGGGGCAGACTACGAGCAGTACTTC	CASSGADYEQYF
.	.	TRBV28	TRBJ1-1	TGTGCCAGCAGAGCTAACACTGAAGCTTTCTTT	CASRANTEAFF